The 7 T cell receptor beta chains below were found in one sample sequenced in a study of T cells expressing NK-cell markers. TCRdb re-called the 5' RACE reads and gives one entry per CDR3 protein, without DNA. The sample table sets out about 170,000 distinct CDR3 sequences. The material sequenced was blood T cells: a sorted CD56 or NKG2C T cell subset, CD4+ or CD8+ T cells, or bulk PBMC T cells (not recorded which). The receptor source for this set is a man aged 18-75 years in good health.

This chain joins TRBV6-1 and TRBJ2-7; TCRdb reports TRBD1, a call that lacks DNA to check it against. The CDR3 is made up of 13 amino acids. Looked up from germline, CDR1 is MNHNS and CDR2 is SASEGT. The CDR3 sequence: CASSERTREEQYF.

This chain uses TRBV7-6 with TRBJ2-7. The CDR3 length is 16 residues. The germline V gene encodes CDR1 SGHVS and CDR2 FNYEAQ. The CDR3 reads CASSLGAGVEIGEQYF.

J is TRBJ2-7 and V is TRBV12-5; as DNA is missing, the TRBD1 call by TCRdb cannot be tested. Germline-derived CDR1 and CDR2 are LGHNT and FRNRAP. This CDR3 has 15 residues. The CDR3 is CASGIVRQGAYEQYF.

This sequence joins TRBV6-1 and TRBJ2-5; TCRdb indicates TRBD2, and absent DNA this call remains unverified. CDR3 length: 16 amino acids. The germline V gene encodes CDR1 MNHNS and CDR2 SASEGT. CDR3 in amino acids: CASSEIGGGATETQYF.

The genes are TRBV5-5 and TRBJ1-1; TCRdb's assignment of TRBD1 cannot be checked, as there is no DNA. Germline-derived CDR1 and CDR2 are SGHKS and YYEKEE (reference sequence). There are 13 residues in the CDR3. CDR3 region: CASSFTGDTEAFF.

The rearrangement links TRBV19 to TRBJ1-1; the TCRdb D gene call, TRBD1, has no DNA to confirm it. The V gene's germline CDR1 is LNHDA and CDR2 SQIVND (reference sequence). The CDR3 is 13 amino acids. The CDR3 protein is CASRGTGQREAFF.

The chain joins TRBV15 to TRBJ1-4; TCRdb reports TRBD1, a call that lacks DNA to check it against. The CDR3 is made up of 13 amino acids. Germline V gives CDR1 LNHNV, CDR2 YYDKDF (reference sequence). This chain's CDR3 is CATSNRGNEKLFF.